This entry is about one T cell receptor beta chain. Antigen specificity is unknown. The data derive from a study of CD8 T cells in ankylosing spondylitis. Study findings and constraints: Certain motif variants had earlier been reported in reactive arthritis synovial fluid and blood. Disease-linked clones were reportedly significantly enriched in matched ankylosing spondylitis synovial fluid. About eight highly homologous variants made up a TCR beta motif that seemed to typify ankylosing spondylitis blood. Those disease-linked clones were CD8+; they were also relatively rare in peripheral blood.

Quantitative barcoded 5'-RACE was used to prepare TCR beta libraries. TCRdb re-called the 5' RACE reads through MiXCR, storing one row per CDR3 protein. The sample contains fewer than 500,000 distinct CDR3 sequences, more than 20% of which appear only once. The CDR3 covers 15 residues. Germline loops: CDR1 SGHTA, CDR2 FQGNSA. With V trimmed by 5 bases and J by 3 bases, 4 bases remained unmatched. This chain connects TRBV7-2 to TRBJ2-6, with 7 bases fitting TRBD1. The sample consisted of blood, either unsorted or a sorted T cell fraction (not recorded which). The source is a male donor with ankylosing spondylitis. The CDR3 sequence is CASSTGVYGANVLTF. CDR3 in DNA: TGTGCCAGCAGCACAGGGGTCTATGGGGCCAACGTCCTGACTTTC.